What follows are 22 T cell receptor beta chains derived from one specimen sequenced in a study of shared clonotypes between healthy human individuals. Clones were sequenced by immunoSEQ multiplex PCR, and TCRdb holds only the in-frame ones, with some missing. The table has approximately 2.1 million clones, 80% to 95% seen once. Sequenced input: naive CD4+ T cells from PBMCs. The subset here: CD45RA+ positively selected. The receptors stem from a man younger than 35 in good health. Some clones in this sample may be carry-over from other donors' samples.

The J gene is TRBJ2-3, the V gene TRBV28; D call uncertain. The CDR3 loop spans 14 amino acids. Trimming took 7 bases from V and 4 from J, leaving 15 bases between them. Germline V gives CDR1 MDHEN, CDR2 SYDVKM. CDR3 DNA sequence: TGTGCCAGCAACCTTATACTTGGCCCAGATACGCAGTATTTT. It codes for CASNLILGPDTQYF.

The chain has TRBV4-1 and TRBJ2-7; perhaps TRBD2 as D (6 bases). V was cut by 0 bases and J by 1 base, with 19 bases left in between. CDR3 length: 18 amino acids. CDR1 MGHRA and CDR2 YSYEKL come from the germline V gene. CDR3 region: CASSQEKGGSGSSYEQYF. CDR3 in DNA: TGCGCCAGCAGCCAAGAGAAGGGCGGTAGCGGTTCTTCCTACGAGCAGTACTTC.

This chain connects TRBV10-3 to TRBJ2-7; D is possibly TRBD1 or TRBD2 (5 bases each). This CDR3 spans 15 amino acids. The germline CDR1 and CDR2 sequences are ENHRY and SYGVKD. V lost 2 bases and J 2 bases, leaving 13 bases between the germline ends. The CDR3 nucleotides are TGTGCCATCAGTGAGCTTGGGACCGCAGCCTACGAGCAGTACTTC. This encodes CAISELGTAAYEQYF.

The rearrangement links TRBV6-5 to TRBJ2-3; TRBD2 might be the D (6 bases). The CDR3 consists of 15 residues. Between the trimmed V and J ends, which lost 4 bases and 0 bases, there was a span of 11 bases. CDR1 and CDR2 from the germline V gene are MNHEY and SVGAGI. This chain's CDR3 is CASSSPAGSTDTQYF. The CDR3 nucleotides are TGTGCCAGCAGTTCCCCCGCGGGGAGCACAGATACGCAGTATTTT.

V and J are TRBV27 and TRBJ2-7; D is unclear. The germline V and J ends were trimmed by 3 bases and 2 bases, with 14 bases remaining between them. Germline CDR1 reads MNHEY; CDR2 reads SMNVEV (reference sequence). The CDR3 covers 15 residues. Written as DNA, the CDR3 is TGTGCCAGCAGTTTTGAGGCGGCAGACCCCTACGAGCAGTACTTC. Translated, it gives CASSFEAADPYEQYF.

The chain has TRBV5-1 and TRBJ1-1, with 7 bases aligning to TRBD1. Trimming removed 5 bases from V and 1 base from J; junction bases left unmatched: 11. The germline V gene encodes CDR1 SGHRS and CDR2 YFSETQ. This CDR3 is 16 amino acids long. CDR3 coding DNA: TGCGCCAGCAGGCGGGGGGACAGCACGGAGAACACTGAAGCTTTCTTT. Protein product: CASRRGDSTENTEAFF. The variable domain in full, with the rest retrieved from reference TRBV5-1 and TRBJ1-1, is KAGVTQTPRYLIKTRGQQVTLSCSPISGHRSVSWYQQTPGQGLQFLFEYFSETQRNKGNFPGRFSGRQFSNSRSEMNVSTLELGDSALYLCASRRGDSTENTEAFFGQGTRLTVV.

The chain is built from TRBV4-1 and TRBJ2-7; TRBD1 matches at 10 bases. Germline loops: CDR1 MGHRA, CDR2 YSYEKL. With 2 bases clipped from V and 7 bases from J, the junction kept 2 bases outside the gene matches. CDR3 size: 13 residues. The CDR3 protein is CASSQRTGGEQYF. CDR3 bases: TGCGCCAGCAGCCAAAGGACAGGGGGGGAGCAGTACTTC.

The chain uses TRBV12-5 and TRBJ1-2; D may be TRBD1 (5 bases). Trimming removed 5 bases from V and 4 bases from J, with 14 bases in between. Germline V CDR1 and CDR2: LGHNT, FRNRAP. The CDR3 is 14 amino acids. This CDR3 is CASGPTGTVYGYTF. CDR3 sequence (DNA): TGTGCTAGTGGTCCGACCGGGACGGTCTATGGCTACACCTTC.

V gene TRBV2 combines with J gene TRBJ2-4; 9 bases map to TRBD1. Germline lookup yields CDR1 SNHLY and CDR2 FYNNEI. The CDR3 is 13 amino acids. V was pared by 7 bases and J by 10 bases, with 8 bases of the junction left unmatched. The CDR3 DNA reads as TGTGCCAGCACGGGACAGGGTCCAGGAATTCAGTACTTC. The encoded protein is CASTGQGPGIQYF.

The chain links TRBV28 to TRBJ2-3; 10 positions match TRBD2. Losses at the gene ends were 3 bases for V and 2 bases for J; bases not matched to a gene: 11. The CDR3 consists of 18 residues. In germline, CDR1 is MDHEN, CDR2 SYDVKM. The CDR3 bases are TGTGCCAGCAGTTTTGTCTCAGCGGGAGGGCCCTACACAGATACGCAGTATTTT. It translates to CASSFVSAGGPYTDTQYF. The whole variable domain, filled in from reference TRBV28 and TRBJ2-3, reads DVKVTQSSRYLVKRTGEKVFLECVQDMDHENMFWYRQDPGLGLRLIYFSYDVKMKEKGDIPEGYSVSREKKERFSLILESASTNQTSMYLCASSFVSAGGPYTDTQYFGPGTRLTVL.

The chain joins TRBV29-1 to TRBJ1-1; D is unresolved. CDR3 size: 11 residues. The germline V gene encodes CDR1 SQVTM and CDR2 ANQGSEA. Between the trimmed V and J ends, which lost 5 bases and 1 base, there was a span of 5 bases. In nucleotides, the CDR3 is TGCAGCGTTCGAGCGAACACTGAAGCTTTCTTT. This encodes CSVRANTEAFF. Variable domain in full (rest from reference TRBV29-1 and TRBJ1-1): SAVISQKPSRDICQRGTSLTIQCQVDSQVTMMFWYRQQPGQSLTLIATANQGSEATYESGFVIDKFPISRPNLTFSTLTVSNMSPEDSSIYLCSVRANTEAFFGQGTRLTVV.

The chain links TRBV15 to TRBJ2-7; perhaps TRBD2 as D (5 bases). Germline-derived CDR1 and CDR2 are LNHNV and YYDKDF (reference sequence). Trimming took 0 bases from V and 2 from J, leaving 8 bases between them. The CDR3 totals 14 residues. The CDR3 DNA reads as TGTGCCACCAGCAGAGATGAGGGAACCTACGAGCAGTACTTC. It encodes CATSRDEGTYEQYF.

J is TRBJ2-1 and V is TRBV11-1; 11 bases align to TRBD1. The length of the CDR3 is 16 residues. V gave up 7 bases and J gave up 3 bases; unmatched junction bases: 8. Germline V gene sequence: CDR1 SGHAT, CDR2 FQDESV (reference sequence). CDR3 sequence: CASTTDRGQYYNEQFF. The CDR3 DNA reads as TGTGCCAGCACGACGGACAGGGGGCAATACTACAATGAGCAGTTCTTC.

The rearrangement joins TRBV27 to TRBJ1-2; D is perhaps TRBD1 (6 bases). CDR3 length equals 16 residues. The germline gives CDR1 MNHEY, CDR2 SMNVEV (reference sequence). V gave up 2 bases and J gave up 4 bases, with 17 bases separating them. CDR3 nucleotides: TGTGCCAGCAGTTTACGGGCAGGGGTCCCCGGCTATGGCTACACCTTC. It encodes CASSLRAGVPGYGYTF.

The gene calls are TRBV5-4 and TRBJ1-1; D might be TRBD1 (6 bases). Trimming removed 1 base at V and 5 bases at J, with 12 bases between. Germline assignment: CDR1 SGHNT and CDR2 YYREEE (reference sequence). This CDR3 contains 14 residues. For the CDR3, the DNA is TGTGCCAGCAGCTTGCGGGCAGGGGATACTGAAGCTTTCTTT. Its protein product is CASSLRAGDTEAFF.

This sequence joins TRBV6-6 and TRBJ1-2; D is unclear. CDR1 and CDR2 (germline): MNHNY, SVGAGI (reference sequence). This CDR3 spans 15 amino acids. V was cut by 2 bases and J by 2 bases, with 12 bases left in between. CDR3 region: CASSYGGDPNYGYTF. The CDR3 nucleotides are TGTGCCAGCAGTTACGGCGGAGATCCAAACTATGGCTACACCTTC.

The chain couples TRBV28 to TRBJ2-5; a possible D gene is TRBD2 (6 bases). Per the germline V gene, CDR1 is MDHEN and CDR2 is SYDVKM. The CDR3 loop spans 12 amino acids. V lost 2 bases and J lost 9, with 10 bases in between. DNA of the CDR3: TGTGCCAGCAGTTTAGTAACGGGAGCCCAGTACTTC. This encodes CASSLVTGAQYF.

DNA for the CDR3: TGTGCCAGCACCCAAGACAGCCGCTACGGGGGCTACACCTTC. Amino acid sequence: CASTQDSRYGGYTF. The chain couples TRBV5-5 to TRBJ1-2, with D possibly TRBD1 on 5 matching bases. Germline V CDR1 and CDR2: SGHKS, YYEKEE (reference sequence). There are 14 residues in the CDR3. V was clipped by 6 bases and J by 8 bases, with 20 bases between them.

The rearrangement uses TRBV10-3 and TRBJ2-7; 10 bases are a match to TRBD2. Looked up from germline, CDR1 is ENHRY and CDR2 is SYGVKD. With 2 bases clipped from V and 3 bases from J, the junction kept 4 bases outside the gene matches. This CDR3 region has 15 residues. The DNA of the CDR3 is TGTGCCATCAGTGAGACGGGACTAGCGAACTACGAGCAGTACTTC. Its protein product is CAISETGLANYEQYF.

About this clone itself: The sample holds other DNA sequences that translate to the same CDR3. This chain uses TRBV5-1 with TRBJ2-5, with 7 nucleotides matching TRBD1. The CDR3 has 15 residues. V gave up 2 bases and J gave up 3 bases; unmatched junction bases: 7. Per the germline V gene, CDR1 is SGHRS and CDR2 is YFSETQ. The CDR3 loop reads CASSLAGTEEETQYF. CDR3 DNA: TGCGCCAGCAGCTTAGCCGGGACAGAAGAAGAGACCCAGTACTTC.

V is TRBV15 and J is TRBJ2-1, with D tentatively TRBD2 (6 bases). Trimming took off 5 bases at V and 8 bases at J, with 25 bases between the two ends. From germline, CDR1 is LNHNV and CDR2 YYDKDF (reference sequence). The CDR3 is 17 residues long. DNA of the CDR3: TGTGCCACCAGCCGACCTTGGACTACCGCCTTGCACGATGAGCAGTTCTTC. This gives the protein CATSRPWTTALHDEQFF.

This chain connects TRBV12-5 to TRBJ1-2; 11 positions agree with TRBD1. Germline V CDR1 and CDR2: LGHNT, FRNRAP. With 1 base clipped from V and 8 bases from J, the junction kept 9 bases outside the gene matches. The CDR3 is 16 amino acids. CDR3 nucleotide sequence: TGTGCTAGTGGTTTGGCACAAGGACAGGGGGCGCGGGGCTACACCTTC. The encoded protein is CASGLAQGQGARGYTF. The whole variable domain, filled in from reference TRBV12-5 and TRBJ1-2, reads DARVTQTPRHKVTEMGQEVTMRCQPILGHNTVFWYRQTMMQGLELLAYFRNRAPLDDSGMPKDRFSAEMPDATLATLKIQPSEPRDSAVYFCASGLAQGQGARGYTFGSGTRLTVV.